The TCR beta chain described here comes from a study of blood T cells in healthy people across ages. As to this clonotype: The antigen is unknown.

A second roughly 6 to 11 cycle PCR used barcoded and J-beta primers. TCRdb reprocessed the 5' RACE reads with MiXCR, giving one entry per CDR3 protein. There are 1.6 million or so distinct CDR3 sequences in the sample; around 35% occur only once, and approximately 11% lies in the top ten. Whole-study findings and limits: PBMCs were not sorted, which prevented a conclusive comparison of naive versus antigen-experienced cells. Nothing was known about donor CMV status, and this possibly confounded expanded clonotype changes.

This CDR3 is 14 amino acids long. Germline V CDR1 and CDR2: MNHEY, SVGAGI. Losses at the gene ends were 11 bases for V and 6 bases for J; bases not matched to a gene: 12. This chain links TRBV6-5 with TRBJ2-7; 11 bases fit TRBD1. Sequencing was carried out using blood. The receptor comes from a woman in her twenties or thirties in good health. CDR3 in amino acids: CAVRSPGQGGEQYF. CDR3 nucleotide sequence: TGTGCCGTACGTTCTCCGGGACAGGGGGGCGAGCAGTACTTC.